Ten or more counts support the clone carrying this T cell receptor beta chain. The sample originates from a study of T cells in Graves' hyperthyroidism and ophthalmopathy. RNA transcripts were the template for amplifying TCR beta CDR3 regions. The HTBI primer set was used in a first-round RT-PCR of the TCR CDR3. TCRdb recomputed calls from the multiplex PCR reads with MiXCR, one row per CDR3 protein. The table has 350,000 or so distinct CDR3 sequences, around 18% seen once. This clonotype originated in a woman aged 40 to 50 with Graves' ophthalmopathy. The sequenced material came from blood.

The CDR3, as DNA: TGTGCCACCAGCGCGGCAGGGGCTGGTTCCTACGAGCAGTACTTC. Translated: CATSAAGAGSYEQYF. The chain combines TRBV24-1 with TRBJ2-7, with D perhaps TRBD1 (6 bases). Trimming pared 7 bases from V and 1 base from J, leaving 16 bases between. Germline values: CDR1 KGHDR, CDR2 SFDVKD. CDR3 length equals 15 residues.